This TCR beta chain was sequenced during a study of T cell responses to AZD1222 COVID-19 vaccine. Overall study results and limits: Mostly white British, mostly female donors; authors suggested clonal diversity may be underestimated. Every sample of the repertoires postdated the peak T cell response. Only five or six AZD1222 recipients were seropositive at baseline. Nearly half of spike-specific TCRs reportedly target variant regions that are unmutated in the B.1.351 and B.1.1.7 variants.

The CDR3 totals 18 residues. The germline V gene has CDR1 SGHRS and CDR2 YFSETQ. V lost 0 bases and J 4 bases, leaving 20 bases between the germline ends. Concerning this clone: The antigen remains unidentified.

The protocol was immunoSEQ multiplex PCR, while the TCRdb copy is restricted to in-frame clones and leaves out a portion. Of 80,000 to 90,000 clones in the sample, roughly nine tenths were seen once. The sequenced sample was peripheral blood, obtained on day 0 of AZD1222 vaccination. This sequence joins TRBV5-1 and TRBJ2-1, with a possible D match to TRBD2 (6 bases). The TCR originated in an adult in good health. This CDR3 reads CASSLVPPRDSGYNEQFF. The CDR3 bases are TGCGCCAGCAGCTTGGTCCCTCCTCGGGACTCGGGGTACAATGAGCAGTTCTTC.